This TCR beta chain was recorded in a study of control samples from healthy donors and cancer patients. The table lists this clone with a count of one. The CDR3 loop spans 18 amino acids. Germline values: CDR1 SEHNR, CDR2 FQNEAQ (reference sequence). With 2 bases removed from V and 0 bases from J, the gap between germline ends came to 14 bases. Some clones are missing from TCRdb's copy, which holds only in-frame ones; the method was immunoSEQ multiplex PCR. Of more than 85,000 clones detected, around 88% appear once; the ten largest clones hold under 20%. This sequence was found in a woman aged 50 to 65 in good health. The chain combines TRBV7-9 with TRBJ2-6; D remains ambiguous. Sequencing was performed on blood. This chain's CDR3 is CASSLFAGFGSGANVLTF. The CDR3 DNA follows: TGTGCCAGCAGCTTATTCGCAGGCTTTGGCTCTGGGGCCAACGTCCTGACTTTC.